This T cell receptor beta chain is from a study of type 1 regulatory T cells. As regards this clonotype: What it recognizes is unknown.

One entry per CDR3 protein, called by TCRdb with MiXCR from the reads. The sample holds 60,000 to 80,000 distinct CDR3 sequences, about three fifths seen once. Sequencing was done on a sample of cultured T cells, either the whole culture or a sorted T cell fraction (not recorded which). Subset described: Tr1-enriched cell product generated in vitro against host alloantigens. The receptor was derived from a human donor in good health.

CDR3 coding DNA: TGTGCCAGCTCTCTAGCCTCGGGCCCGGGTGGCGAGCAGTACTTC. Encoded protein: CASSLASGPGGEQYF. The gene calls are TRBV18 and TRBJ2-7; D is possibly TRBD2 (5 bases). From germline, CDR1 is KGHSH and CDR2 LQKENI. CDR3 length equals 15 residues. With 6 bases removed from V and 6 bases from J, the gap between germline ends came to 21 bases.